The source of this T cell receptor (beta chain) is a study of blood T cell repertoires in COVID-19. Study-wide background: The United States, Italy and Spain supplied acute and convalescent COVID-19 samples.

Using immunoSEQ multiplex PCR, the repertoire was profiled, and TCRdb retains in-frame clones only, with some absent. The sample records over 300,000 clones, about 90% being singletons. Material for sequencing was peripheral blood. The source of this sequence is a man aged 18-30 years who had recovered from COVID-19.

The CDR3 region has the DNA TGTGCCAGCAGCCTAATGACTAGTACGGTCTACGAGCAGTACTTC. Translated: CASSLMTSTVYEQYF. The rearrangement links TRBV6-6 to TRBJ2-7; weak D call: TRBD2 (6 bases). Germline values: CDR1 MNHNY, CDR2 SVGAGI (reference sequence). The CDR3 totals 15 residues. V lost 6 bases and J lost 3, with 18 bases in between.